This T cell receptor (beta chain) originates from a study of PD-1 blockade in classical Hodgkin lymphoma. Whole-study findings and limits: According to reports, newly diagnosed patients had lower baseline TCR diversity than healthy donors, and relapsed/refractory patients had lower baseline TCR diversity still.

Comment on this clone: The antigen is undetermined.

The CDR3 length is 14 residues. Between the trimmed V and J ends, which lost 0 bases and 4 bases, there was a span of 8 bases. CDR1 is SGHKS and CDR2 is YYEKEE in the germline V gene (reference sequence). Clones were sequenced by immunoSEQ multiplex PCR, and TCRdb holds only the in-frame ones, with some missing. Of 15,000 to 20,000 clones in the sample, 80% to 90% were seen once. Time point: cycle 4 day 1 (C4D1), after five to seven weeks of nivolumab. Autologous stem cell transplantation was followed by relapse in every patient, and brentuximab vedotin exposure varied. The sample was peripheral blood mononuclear cells (PBMCs), taken before the fourth cycle of nivolumab. This clonotype was obtained from a human donor with classical Hodgkin lymphoma. The V call is TRBV5-5, the J call TRBJ1-5; perhaps TRBD1 as D (5 bases). The CDR3 protein is CASSLGAGNQPQHF. CDR3 DNA: TGTGCCAGCAGCTTGGGGGCAGGGAATCAGCCCCAGCATTTT. The whole variable domain, filled in from reference TRBV5-5 and TRBJ1-5, reads DAGVTQSPTHLIKTRGQQVTLRCSPISGHKSVSWYQQVLGQGPQFIFQYYEKEERGRGNFPDRFSARQFPNYSSELNVNALLLGDSALYLCASSLGAGNQPQHFGDGTRLSIL.